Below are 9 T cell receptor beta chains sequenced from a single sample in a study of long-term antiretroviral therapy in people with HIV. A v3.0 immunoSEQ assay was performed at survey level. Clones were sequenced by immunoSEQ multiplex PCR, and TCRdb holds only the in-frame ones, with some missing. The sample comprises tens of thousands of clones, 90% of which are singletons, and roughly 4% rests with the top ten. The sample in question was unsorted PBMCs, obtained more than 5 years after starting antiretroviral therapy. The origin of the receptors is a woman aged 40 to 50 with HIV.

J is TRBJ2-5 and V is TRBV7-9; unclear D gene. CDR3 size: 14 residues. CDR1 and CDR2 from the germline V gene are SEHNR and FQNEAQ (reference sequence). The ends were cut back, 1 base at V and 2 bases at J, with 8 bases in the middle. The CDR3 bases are TGTGCCAGCAGCTTAGGCATGGTACAAGAGACCCAGTACTTC. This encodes CASSLGMVQETQYF. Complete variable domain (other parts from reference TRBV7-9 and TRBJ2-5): DTGVSQNPRHKITKRGQNVTFRCDPISEHNRLYWYRQTLGQGPEFLTYFQNEAQLEKSRLLSDRFSAERPKGSFSTLEIQRTEQGDSAMYLCASSLGMVQETQYFGPGTRLLVL.

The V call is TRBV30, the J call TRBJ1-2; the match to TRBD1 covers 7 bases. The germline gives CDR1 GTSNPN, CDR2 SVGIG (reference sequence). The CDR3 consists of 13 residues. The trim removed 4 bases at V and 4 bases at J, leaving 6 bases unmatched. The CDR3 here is CAWKLAGGYGYTF. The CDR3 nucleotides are TGTGCCTGGAAGCTGGCAGGGGGCTATGGCTACACCTTC.

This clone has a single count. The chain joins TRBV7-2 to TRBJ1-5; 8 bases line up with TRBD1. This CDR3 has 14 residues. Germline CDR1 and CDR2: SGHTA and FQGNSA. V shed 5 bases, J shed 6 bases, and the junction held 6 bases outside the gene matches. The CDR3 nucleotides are TGTGCCAGCAGCCCCGGACAGGGTAGTCAGCCCCAGCATTTT. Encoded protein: CASSPGQGSQPQHF.

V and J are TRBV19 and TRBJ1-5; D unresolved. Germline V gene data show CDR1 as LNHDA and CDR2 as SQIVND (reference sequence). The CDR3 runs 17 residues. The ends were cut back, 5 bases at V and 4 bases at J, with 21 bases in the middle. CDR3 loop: CASSFPARRPINQPQHF. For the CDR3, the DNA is TGTGCCAGTAGTTTCCCCGCCAGGCGCCCTATTAATCAGCCCCAGCATTTT.

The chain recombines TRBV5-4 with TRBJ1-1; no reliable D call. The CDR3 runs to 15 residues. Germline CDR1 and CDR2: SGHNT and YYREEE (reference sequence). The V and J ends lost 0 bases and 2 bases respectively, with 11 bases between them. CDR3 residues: CASSLGPRGNTEAFF. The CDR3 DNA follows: TGTGCCAGCAGCTTGGGGCCCCGGGGTAACACTGAAGCTTTCTTT.

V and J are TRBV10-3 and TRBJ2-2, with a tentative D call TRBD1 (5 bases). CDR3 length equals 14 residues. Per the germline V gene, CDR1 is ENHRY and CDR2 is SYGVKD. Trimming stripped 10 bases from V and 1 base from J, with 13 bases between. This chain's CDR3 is CATKLQGNTGELFF. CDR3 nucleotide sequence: TGTGCCACTAAACTTCAGGGGAACACCGGGGAGCTGTTTTTT.

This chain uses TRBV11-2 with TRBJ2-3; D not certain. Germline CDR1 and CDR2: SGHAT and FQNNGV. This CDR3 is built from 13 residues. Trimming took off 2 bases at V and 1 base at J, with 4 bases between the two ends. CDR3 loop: CASSLLGTDTQYF. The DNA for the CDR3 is TGTGCCAGCAGCTTACTTGGCACAGATACGCAGTATTTT.

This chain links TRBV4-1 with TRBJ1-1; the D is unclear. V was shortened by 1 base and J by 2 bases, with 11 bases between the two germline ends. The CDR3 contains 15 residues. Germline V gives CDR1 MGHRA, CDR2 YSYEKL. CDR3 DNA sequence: TGCGCCAGCAGCCAAGGAGGATCTGGTAACACTGAAGCTTTCTTT. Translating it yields CASSQGGSGNTEAFF.

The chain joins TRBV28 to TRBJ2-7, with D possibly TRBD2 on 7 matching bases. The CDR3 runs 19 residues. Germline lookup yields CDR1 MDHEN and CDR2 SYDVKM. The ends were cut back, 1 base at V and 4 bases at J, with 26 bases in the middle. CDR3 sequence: CASSLSSWGVGGRGYEQYF. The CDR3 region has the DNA TGTGCCAGCAGTTTATCTAGTTGGGGAGTCGGGGGGCGCGGGTACGAGCAGTACTTC.